This entry describes one T cell receptor (beta chain). As yet, its antigen is unknown. This sample was included in a study of shared clonotypes between healthy human individuals. Whole-study findings and limits: It was only blood that was sampled, and tissue repertoires likely differ. Generally, naive subsets (rather than memory subsets) showed larger estimated richness. The naive CD4 repertoires of a few donors were compared, and about 5% of clonotypes were shared.

The study ran the assay at deep level. The data were produced by immunoSEQ multiplex PCR, yet TCRdb's version contains in-frame clones alone and is incomplete. The sample lists over a million clones, 96% seen once, with roughly 1.1% in the top ten. Germline V gene data show CDR1 as LGHNA and CDR2 as YSLEER. V shed 1 base and J shed 3 bases, with 13 bases lying between them. CDR3 size: 15 residues. Sequenced material: naive CD4+ T cells sorted from blood. Documented subset: CD45RA+ positively selected. The J gene is TRBJ2-7, the V gene TRBV4-3; D is unresolved. This TCR was sampled from a man under 40 in good health. The CDR3 protein is CASSQVGRWDYEQYF. The CDR3 DNA is TGCGCCAGCAGCCAAGTAGGCAGGTGGGACTACGAGCAGTACTTC.